The 3 T cell receptor beta chains in this list originate from one sample, sequenced in a study of shared clonotypes between healthy human individuals. Data came from immunoSEQ multiplex PCR; TCRdb stores just in-frame clones and leaves some out. The profile shows millions of clones, roughly 96% of them singletons. The material sequenced was naive CD4+ T cells sorted from blood. Subset described: CD45RA+ positively selected. These receptors all stem from a man aged 18 to 30 in good health.

On this clone itself: The sample holds other DNA sequences that translate to the same CDR3. The J gene is TRBJ2-5, the V gene TRBV7-2; no reliable D call. The CDR3 is 12 amino acids. The germline gives CDR1 SGHTA, CDR2 FQGNSA. V shed 4 bases and J shed 5 bases, with 8 bases lying between them. In DNA form, the CDR3 reads TGTGCCAGCAGCTCGCTTCGGGAGACCCAGTACTTC. Residues: CASSSLRETQYF.

The genes are TRBV14 and TRBJ1-6; TRBD1 matches 7 bases. In germline, CDR1 is SGHDN, CDR2 FVKESK. CDR3 size: 16 residues. V shed 2 bases and J 5 bases; nucleotides not matched to a gene: 6. The CDR3 is CASSQPGQKDNSPLHF. CDR3 bases: TGTGCCAGCAGCCAACCGGGACAGAAGGATAATTCACCCCTCCACTTT.

CDR3 residues: CASSGQGGSGYTF. The DNA for the CDR3 is TGTGCCAGCAGTGGCCAGGGAGGTTCAGGCTACACCTTC. This chain connects TRBV6-1 to TRBJ1-2; weak D call: TRBD1 (5 bases). Trimming pared 4 bases from V and 8 bases from J, leaving 14 bases between. The CDR3 is made up of 13 amino acids. Germline V gene lookup returns CDR1 MNHNS and CDR2 SASEGT.